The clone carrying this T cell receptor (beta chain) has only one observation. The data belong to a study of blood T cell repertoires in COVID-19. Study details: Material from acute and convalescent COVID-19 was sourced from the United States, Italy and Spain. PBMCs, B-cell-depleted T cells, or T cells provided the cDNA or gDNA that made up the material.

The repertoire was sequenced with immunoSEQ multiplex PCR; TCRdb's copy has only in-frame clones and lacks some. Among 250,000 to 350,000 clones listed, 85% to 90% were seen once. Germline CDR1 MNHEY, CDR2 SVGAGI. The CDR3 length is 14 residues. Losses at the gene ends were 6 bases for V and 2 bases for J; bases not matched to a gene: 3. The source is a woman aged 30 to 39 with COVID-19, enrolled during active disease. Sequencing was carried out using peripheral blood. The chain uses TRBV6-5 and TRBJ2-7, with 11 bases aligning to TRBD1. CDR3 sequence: CASRGQGGPYEQYF. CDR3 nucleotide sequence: TGTGCCAGCAGGGGACAGGGGGGGCCCTACGAGCAGTACTTC.